These 18 T cell receptor beta chains originate from one sample sequenced in a study of OX40 agonist ivuxolimab in advanced cancers. Sequencing was performed with immunoSEQ multiplex PCR; in TCRdb, only in-frame clones are kept and a portion is missing. The data contain tens of thousands of clones, less than 85% of them seen just once; the ten biggest clones take up 20% to 25%. The sample here was CD4+ or CD8+ T cells sorted from blood, taken in a trial of the OX40 agonist ivuxolimab. The origin of the receptors is an adult with an advanced solid tumor such as melanoma, head and neck, liver or kidney cancer.

The V and J genes are TRBV6-5 and TRBJ2-2; the match to TRBD2 covers 15 bases. In germline, CDR1 is MNHEY, CDR2 SVGAGI. Trimming at V came to 4 bases and at J to 6 bases, leaving 3 bases not matched to a gene. The CDR3 sequence is 16 residues long. For the CDR3, the DNA is TGTGCCAGCAGTTCGGGGACTAGCGGGAGGCCCGGGGAGCTGTTTTTT. Translating it yields CASSSGTSGRPGELFF.

This sequence joins TRBV6-6 and TRBJ1-2; D uncertain. Trimming removed 8 bases from V and 1 base from J, with 14 bases in between. Germline V gives CDR1 MNHNY, CDR2 SVGAGI (reference sequence). The CDR3 runs 14 residues. CDR3 region: CASFDTWGNYGYTF. CDR3 in DNA: TGTGCCAGCTTCGATACCTGGGGTAACTATGGCTACACCTTC.

The chain links TRBV28 to TRBJ1-2; TRBD1 matches 7 bases. V lost 7 bases and J lost 8; bases outside the gene matches: 19. Looked up from germline, CDR1 is MDHEN and CDR2 is SYDVKM. This CDR3 region has 16 residues. Here the CDR3 reads CASTKSWLGQARGYTF. The CDR3 coding sequence is TGTGCCAGCACCAAATCCTGGCTAGGACAGGCTAGGGGCTACACCTTC.

The chain uses TRBV27 and TRBJ2-7; perhaps TRBD2 as D (7 bases). V lost 0 bases, J lost 4 bases, and 16 bases lay in between. Per the germline V gene, CDR1 is MNHEY and CDR2 is SMNVEV (reference sequence). This CDR3 has 16 residues. The CDR3 region is CASSLSRAGAEYEQYF. CDR3 sequence (DNA): TGTGCCAGCAGTTTATCCCGGGCGGGGGCAGAATACGAGCAGTACTTC.

V and J are TRBV6-5 and TRBJ1-1; possible D gene TRBD1, 6 bases. Germline V lookup: CDR1 MNHEY, CDR2 SVGAGI. The ends were cut back, 4 bases at V and 2 bases at J, with 17 bases in the middle. The CDR3 runs to 16 residues. In DNA, the CDR3 is TGTGCCAGCAGTTGGTCCCTTGGCAGGGGAAACACTGAAGCTTTCTTT. It is translated as CASSWSLGRGNTEAFF.

The chain uses TRBV7-9 and TRBJ1-1; D gene ambiguous. Trimming left V 5 bases short and J 0 bases short, with 10 bases between. The CDR3 length is 14 residues. Germline CDR1 and CDR2: SEHNR and FQNEAQ (reference sequence). Here the CDR3 DNA reads TGTGCCAGCAGCCCCGGTAGCATGAACACTGAAGCTTTCTTT. Translation gives CASSPGSMNTEAFF. The entire variable domain, with the rest obtained from reference TRBV7-9 and TRBJ1-1, is as follows: DTGVSQNPRHKITKRGQNVTFRCDPISEHNRLYWYRQTLGQGPEFLTYFQNEAQLEKSRLLSDRFSAERPKGSFSTLEIQRTEQGDSAMYLCASSPGSMNTEAFFGQGTRLTVV.

This clone has only one observation. The rearrangement links TRBV13 to TRBJ2-1; a weak D match, TRBD2 (5 bases). The germline CDR1 and CDR2 sequences are PRHDT and FYEKMQ (reference sequence). Between the trimmed V and J ends, which lost 10 bases and 5 bases, there was a span of 15 bases. This CDR3 contains 13 residues. The DNA of the CDR3 is TGTGCCACCCTCGGGATGGAGGACAATGAGCAGTTCTTC. This codes for CATLGMEDNEQFF.

This chain connects TRBV9 to TRBJ2-3, with D possibly being TRBD2 (5 bases). The CDR3 spans 14 residues. In germline, CDR1 is SGDLS, CDR2 YYNGEE. V dropped 2 bases and J dropped 7 bases, with 14 bases sitting between them. CDR3 sequence (DNA): TGTGCCAGCAGCGTTCAAGGCTCGGGGAATACGCAGTATTTT. Amino acids: CASSVQGSGNTQYF.

The V gene is TRBV28, the J gene TRBJ1-5, with D maybe TRBD1 (6 bases). CDR1 and CDR2 from the germline V gene are MDHEN and SYDVKM. CDR3 length: 17 amino acids. V was clipped by 2 bases and J by 0 bases, with 14 bases between them. The CDR3 region is CASSLMAGEFSNQPQHF. In DNA form, the CDR3 reads TGTGCCAGCAGTTTAATGGCAGGGGAGTTTAGCAATCAGCCCCAGCATTTT.

V usage is TRBV29-1 and J usage is TRBJ2-5; 11 bases agree with TRBD2. CDR1 and CDR2 (germline): SQVTM, ANQGSEA. V shed 8 bases, J shed 5 bases, and the junction held 16 bases outside the gene matches. This CDR3 comprises 16 residues. The CDR3 region has the DNA TGCAGCTGTATCCCGGTTAGCGGGAGGGTGGGCGAGACCCAGTACTTC. It translates to CSCIPVSGRVGETQYF.

V gene TRBV27 combines with J gene TRBJ1-1; D unresolved. Germline V gene lookup returns CDR1 MNHEY and CDR2 SMNVEV (reference sequence). CDR3 size: 15 residues. V was trimmed by 5 bases and J by 0 bases, leaving 13 bases between them. Here the CDR3 reads CASSPRRDMNTEAFF. DNA of the CDR3: TGTGCCAGCAGTCCTCGGCGTGATATGAACACTGAAGCTTTCTTT.

This rearrangement joins TRBV5-1 to TRBJ2-7; D is possibly TRBD1 (6 bases). V was trimmed by 0 bases and J by 7 bases, leaving 17 bases between them. This CDR3 is 15 amino acids long. The germline gives CDR1 SGHRS, CDR2 YFSETQ. CDR3 nucleotide sequence: TGCGCCAGCAGCTTGGCGACAGGTAACCTGGGGGAGCAGTACTTC. Encoded protein: CASSLATGNLGEQYF.

The chain links TRBV13 to TRBJ2-5; TRBD1 is a possible D gene (6 bases). CDR3 length equals 19 residues. The germline CDR1 and CDR2 sequences are PRHDT and FYEKMQ (reference sequence). Trimming cost V 4 bases and J 1 base, with 25 bases left between them. The CDR3 nucleotides read TGTGCCAGCAGCTCGGGGATTTTAGCGCCACAGGACAGCCAAGAGACCCAGTACTTC. Translated, it gives CASSSGILAPQDSQETQYF.

The V and J genes are TRBV6-5 and TRBJ1-5, with TRBD1 identical over 9 bases. The V segment lost 6 bases and the J segment 7 bases; nucleotides outside the gene matches: 7. This CDR3 is built from 14 residues. The V gene's germline CDR1 is MNHEY and CDR2 SVGAGI. CDR3 sequence (DNA): TGTGCCAGCAGACCTACAGGGGGCCGCCAGCCCCAGCATTTT. Translation gives CASRPTGGRQPQHF.

This clone showed up just once. The chain joins TRBV15 to TRBJ1-2; 7 bases match TRBD1. The germline V gene encodes CDR1 LNHNV and CDR2 YYDKDF (reference sequence). The CDR3 extends over 16 amino acids. V shed 0 bases, J shed 1 base, and the junction held 5 bases outside the gene matches. In DNA, the CDR3 is TGTGCCACCAGCAGAGATCGGGACAGAATTAACTATGGCTACACCTTC. It codes for CATSRDRDRINYGYTF.

V usage is TRBV10-1 and J usage is TRBJ2-3, with 9 bases aligning to TRBD2. The trim removed 2 bases at V and 3 bases at J, leaving 9 bases unmatched. The CDR3 spans 17 residues. Germline V gene lookup returns CDR1 WNHNN and CDR2 SYGVQD (reference sequence). CDR3 sequence (DNA): TGCGCCAGCAGTGAGGAGGTGGGGCGGGAGGGTACAGATACGCAGTATTTT. It is translated as CASSEEVGREGTDTQYF.

The chain links TRBV5-4 to TRBJ1-5; possibly TRBD1 for D (5 bases). Germline-derived CDR1 and CDR2 are SGHNT and YYREEE (reference sequence). The V and J ends lost 0 bases and 2 bases respectively, with 9 bases between them. The CDR3 is 15 amino acids. This CDR3 is CASSLGDRGNQPQHF. DNA of the CDR3: TGTGCCAGCAGCTTGGGAGACAGAGGCAATCAGCCCCAGCATTTT.

This chain connects TRBV29-1 to TRBJ2-6, with D uncertain. With 3 bases removed from V and 0 bases from J, the gap between germline ends came to 6 bases. Germline CDR1 reads SQVTM; CDR2 reads ANQGSEA. The CDR3 runs to 14 residues. DNA of the CDR3: TGCAGCGTTGACACGAGCTCTGGGGCCAACGTCCTGACTTTC. Its protein is CSVDTSSGANVLTF.